This T cell receptor beta chain was profiled in a study of shared clonotypes between healthy human individuals. This clone is a singleton in its sample. The method was immunoSEQ multiplex PCR; TCRdb's version includes in-frame clones alone and lacks a portion of them. Of around 1,000,000 clones in the sample, 77% were seen once. The CDR3 length is 17 residues. The germline V and J ends were trimmed by 6 bases and 0 bases, with 21 bases remaining between them. Germline-derived CDR1 and CDR2 are SGHAT and FQNNGV. The gene calls are TRBV11-2 and TRBJ2-7, with D maybe TRBD2 (6 bases). The sequenced sample was memory CD4+ T cells from PBMCs. The sample's subset: CD45RA-negative fraction. This TCR was recovered from a man aged 18-30 years in good health. Some clones in this sample may be carry-over from other donors' samples. The DNA for the CDR3 is TGTGCCAGCAGACCTATCTCAGGGAGGCCGAGCTCCTACGAGCAGTACTTC. This codes for CASRPISGRPSSYEQYF.